Following are 6 T cell receptor beta chains from one sample sequenced in a study of blood T cell repertoires in COVID-19. TCRdb's table, derived via immunoSEQ multiplex PCR, lists solely in-frame clones and lacks some. The data contain fewer than 400,000 clones, 85% of them singletons. Source material: peripheral blood. All receptors come from a woman younger than 35 with acute or convalescent COVID-19.

This chain joins TRBV4-1 and TRBJ1-4; TRBD1 might be the D (5 bases). The germline gives CDR1 MGHRA, CDR2 YSYEKL. V was shortened by 0 bases and J by 14 bases, with 16 bases between the two germline ends. This CDR3 region has 14 residues. The CDR3: CASSQDLLGVKLFF. The CDR3, as DNA: TGCGCCAGCAGCCAAGATCTTTTAGGGGTAAAGCTGTTTTTT.

This clone occurred once. The chain employs TRBV6-1 and TRBJ2-6; the D is unclear. CDR3 length equals 16 residues. Deletions cut 0 bases from V and 1 base from J, with 7 bases between. Germline V CDR1 and CDR2: MNHNS, SASEGT. The CDR3 spells CASSEASGSGANVLTF. The CDR3, as DNA: TGTGCCAGCAGTGAAGCTTCGGGTTCTGGGGCCAACGTCCTGACTTTC.

V and J are TRBV7-9 and TRBJ1-1; D is possibly TRBD1 (5 bases). CDR3 length equals 13 residues. V dropped 5 bases and J dropped 11 bases, with 18 bases sitting between them. Germline loops: CDR1 SEHNR, CDR2 FQNEAQ (reference sequence). In DNA form, the CDR3 reads TGTGCCAGCAGCCCCGACGGAGTGGGGCGGGCTTTCTTT. Its protein product is CASSPDGVGRAFF.

The rearrangement uses TRBV7-2 and TRBJ2-7, with 13 bases fitting TRBD2. CDR1 is SGHTA, CDR2 FQGNSA, per germline. V gave up 5 bases and J gave up 0 bases; unmatched junction bases: 4. CDR3 length equals 16 residues. CDR3 nucleotides: TGTGCCAGCAGCAGGGGACTAGCGGGGAACTCCTACGAGCAGTACTTC. It translates to CASSRGLAGNSYEQYF.

The J gene is TRBJ2-6, the V gene TRBV10-2; weak D call: TRBD1 (5 bases). The V end lost 2 bases, the J end lost 4 bases, and 15 bases lay between the germline ends. From germline, CDR1 is WSHSY and CDR2 SAAADI. This CDR3 contains 17 residues. The CDR3 sequence is CASSEVSGISGANVLTF. CDR3 DNA sequence: TGCGCCAGCAGTGAGGTCTCAGGGATATCGGGGGCCAACGTCCTGACTTTC.

This chain joins TRBV19 and TRBJ1-5; D is perhaps TRBD1 (5 bases). The germline CDR1 and CDR2 sequences are LNHDA and SQIVND (reference sequence). V shed 6 bases and J shed 0 bases, with 12 bases lying between them. The length of the CDR3 is 15 residues. CDR3: CASSPTVNSNQPQHF. CDR3 nucleotide sequence: TGTGCCAGTAGCCCGACAGTAAATAGCAATCAGCCCCAGCATTTT.